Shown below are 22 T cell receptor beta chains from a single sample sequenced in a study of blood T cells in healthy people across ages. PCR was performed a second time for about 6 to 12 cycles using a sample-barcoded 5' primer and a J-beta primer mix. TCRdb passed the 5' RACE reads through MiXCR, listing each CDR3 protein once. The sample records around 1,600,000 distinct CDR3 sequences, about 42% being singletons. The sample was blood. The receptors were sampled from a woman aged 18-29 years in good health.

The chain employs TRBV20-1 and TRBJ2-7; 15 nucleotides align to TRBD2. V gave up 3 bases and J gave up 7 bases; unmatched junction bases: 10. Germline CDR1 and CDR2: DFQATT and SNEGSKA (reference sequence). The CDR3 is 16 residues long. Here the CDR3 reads CSASGTSGGTYNEQYF. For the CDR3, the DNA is TGCAGTGCTAGTGGGACTAGCGGGGGGACCTACAATGAGCAGTACTTC.

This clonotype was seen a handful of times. CDR3 sequence: CASSPLSGGATDTQYF. CDR3 in DNA: TGTGCCAGCAGCCCCCTCAGCGGGGGGGCAACAGATACGCAGTATTTT. J is TRBJ2-3 and V is TRBV3-1; 10 nucleotides line up with TRBD2. The V segment lost 4 bases and the J segment 3 bases; nucleotides outside the gene matches: 7. The CDR3 covers 16 residues. Germline V gene sequence: CDR1 LGHDT, CDR2 YNNKEL (reference sequence).

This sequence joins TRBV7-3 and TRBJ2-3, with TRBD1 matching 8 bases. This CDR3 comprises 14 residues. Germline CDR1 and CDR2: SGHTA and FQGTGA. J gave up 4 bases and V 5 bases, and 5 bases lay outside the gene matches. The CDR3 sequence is CASSDRGSADTQYF. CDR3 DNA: TGTGCCAGCAGCGACAGGGGCTCCGCAGATACGCAGTATTTT.

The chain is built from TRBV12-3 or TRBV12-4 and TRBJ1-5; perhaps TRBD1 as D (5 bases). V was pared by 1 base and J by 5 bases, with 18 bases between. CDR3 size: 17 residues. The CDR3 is CASSLGPLGGGDQPQHF. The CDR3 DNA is TGTGCCAGCAGTTTAGGCCCCCTCGGGGGGGGGGATCAGCCCCAGCATTTT.

DNA for the CDR3: TGTGCCACCAGCAGAGCCGGACTAGCGGGATACAATGAGCAGTTCTTC. This codes for CATSRAGLAGYNEQFF. The chain uses TRBV15 and TRBJ2-1; 12 bases fit TRBD2. The ends lost 1 base at V and 4 bases at J; junction bases unmatched: 2. Per the germline V gene, CDR1 is LNHNV and CDR2 is YYDKDF (reference sequence). There are 16 residues in the CDR3.

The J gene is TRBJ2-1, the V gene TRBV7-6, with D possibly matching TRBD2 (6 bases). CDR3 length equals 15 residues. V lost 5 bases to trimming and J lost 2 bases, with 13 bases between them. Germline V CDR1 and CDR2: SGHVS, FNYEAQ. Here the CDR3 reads CASSRDSKAYNEQFF. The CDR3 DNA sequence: TGTGCCAGCAGCCGGGACTCGAAGGCCTACAATGAGCAGTTCTTC.

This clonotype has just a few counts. The CDR3 reads CASSLGTKDTQYF. The CDR3 nucleotides are TGTGCCAGCAGCTTAGGGACTAAAGATACGCAGTATTTT. V usage is TRBV7-3 and J usage is TRBJ2-3; 7 nucleotides line up with TRBD2. The CDR3 runs 13 residues. The germline CDR1 and CDR2 sequences are SGHTA and FQGTGA. V lost 2 bases to trimming and J lost 5 bases; unmatched junction nucleotides: 1.

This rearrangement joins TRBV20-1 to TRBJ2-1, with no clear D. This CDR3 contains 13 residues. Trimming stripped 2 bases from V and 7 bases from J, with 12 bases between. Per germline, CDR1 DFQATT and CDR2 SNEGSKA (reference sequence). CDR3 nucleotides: TGCAGTGCTAGAATGGCCTCCTGGAATGAGCAGTTCTTC. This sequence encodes CSARMASWNEQFF.

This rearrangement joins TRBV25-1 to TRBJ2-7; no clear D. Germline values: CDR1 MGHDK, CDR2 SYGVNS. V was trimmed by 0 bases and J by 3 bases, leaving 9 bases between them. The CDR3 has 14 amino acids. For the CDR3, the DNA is TGTGCCAGCAGTGAATATGGAAAGAGCTACGAGCAGTACTTC. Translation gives CASSEYGKSYEQYF.

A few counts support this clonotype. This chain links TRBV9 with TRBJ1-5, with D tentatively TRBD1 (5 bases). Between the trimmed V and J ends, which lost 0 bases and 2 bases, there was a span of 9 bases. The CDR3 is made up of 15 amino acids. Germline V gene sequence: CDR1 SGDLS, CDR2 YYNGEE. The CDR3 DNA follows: TGTGCCAGCAGCGTAGGGGGCGGGCGCAATCAGCCCCAGCATTTT. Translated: CASSVGGGRNQPQHF.

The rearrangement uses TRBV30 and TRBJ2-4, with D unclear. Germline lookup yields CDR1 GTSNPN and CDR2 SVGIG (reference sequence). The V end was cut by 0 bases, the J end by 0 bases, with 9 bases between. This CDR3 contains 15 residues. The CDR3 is CAWSVSRIAKNIQYF. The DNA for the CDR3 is TGTGCCTGGAGTGTAAGTAGGATAGCCAAAAACATTCAGTACTTC. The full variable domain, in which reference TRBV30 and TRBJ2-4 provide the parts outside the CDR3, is SQTIHQWPATLVQPVGSPLSLECTVEGTSNPNLYWYRQAAGRGLQLLFYSVGIGQISSEVPQNLSASRPQDRQFILSSKKLLLSDSGFYLCAWSVSRIAKNIQYFGAGTRLSVL.

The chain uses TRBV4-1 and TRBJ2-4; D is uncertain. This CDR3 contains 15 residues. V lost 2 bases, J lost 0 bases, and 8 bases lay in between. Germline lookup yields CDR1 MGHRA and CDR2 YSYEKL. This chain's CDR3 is CASSQPGTAKNIQYF. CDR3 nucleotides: TGCGCCAGCAGCCAACCAGGCACAGCCAAAAACATTCAGTACTTC.

The CDR3 sequence is CASSQASGSYNTQYF. In DNA, the CDR3 is TGTGCCAGCAGCCAAGCTAGCGGGAGCTACAATACGCAGTATTTT. The genes are TRBV3-1 and TRBJ2-3, with 10 bases fitting TRBD2. J gave up 7 bases and V 1 base, and 5 bases lay outside the gene matches. The CDR3 totals 15 residues. Germline CDR1 and CDR2: LGHDT and YNNKEL (reference sequence).

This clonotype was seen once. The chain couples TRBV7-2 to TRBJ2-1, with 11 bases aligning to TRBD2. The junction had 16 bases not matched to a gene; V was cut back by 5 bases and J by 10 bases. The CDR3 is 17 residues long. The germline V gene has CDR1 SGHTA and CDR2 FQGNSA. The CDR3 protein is CASSKRGTSGLQWEQFF. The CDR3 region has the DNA TGTGCCAGCAGCAAGCGGGGGACTAGCGGTCTACAATGGGAGCAGTTCTTC.

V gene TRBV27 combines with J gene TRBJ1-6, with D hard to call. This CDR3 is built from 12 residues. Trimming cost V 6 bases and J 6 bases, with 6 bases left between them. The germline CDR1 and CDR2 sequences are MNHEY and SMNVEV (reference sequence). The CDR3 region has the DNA TGTGCCAGCAGACCGCCTAATTCACCCCTCCACTTT. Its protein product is CASRPPNSPLHF.

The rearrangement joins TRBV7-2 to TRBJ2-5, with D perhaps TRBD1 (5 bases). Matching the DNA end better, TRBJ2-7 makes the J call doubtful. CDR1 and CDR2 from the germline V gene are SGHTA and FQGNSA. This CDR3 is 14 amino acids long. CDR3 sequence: CASSQRMGPYEQYF. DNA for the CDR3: TGTGCCAGCAGCCAGCGTATGGGGCCCTACGAGCAGTACTTC.

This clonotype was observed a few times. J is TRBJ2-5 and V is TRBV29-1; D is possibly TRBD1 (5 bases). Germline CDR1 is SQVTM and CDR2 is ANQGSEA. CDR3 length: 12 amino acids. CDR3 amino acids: CSGKGAQETQYF. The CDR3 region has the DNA TGCAGTGGAAAAGGGGCACAAGAGACCCAGTACTTC.

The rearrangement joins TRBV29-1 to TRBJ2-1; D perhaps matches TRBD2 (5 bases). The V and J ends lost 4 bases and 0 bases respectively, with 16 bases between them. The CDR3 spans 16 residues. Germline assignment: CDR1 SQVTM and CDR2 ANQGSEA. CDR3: CSVATYLRDSYNEQFF. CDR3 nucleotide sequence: TGCAGCGTTGCCACGTATTTACGGGACTCCTACAATGAGCAGTTCTTC.

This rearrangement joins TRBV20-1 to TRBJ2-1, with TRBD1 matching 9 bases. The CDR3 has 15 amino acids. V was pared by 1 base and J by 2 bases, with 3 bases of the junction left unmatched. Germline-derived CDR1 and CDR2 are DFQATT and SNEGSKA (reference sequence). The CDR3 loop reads CSARGQGVTYNEQFF. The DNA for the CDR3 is TGCAGTGCTAGAGGACAGGGGGTCACCTACAATGAGCAGTTCTTC.

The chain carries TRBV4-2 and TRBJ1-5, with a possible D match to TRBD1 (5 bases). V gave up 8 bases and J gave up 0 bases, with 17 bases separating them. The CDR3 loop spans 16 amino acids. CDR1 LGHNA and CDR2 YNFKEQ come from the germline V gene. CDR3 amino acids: CASRLRDGDSNQPQHF. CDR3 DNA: TGTGCCAGCCGACTGAGGGACGGAGATAGCAATCAGCCCCAGCATTTT.

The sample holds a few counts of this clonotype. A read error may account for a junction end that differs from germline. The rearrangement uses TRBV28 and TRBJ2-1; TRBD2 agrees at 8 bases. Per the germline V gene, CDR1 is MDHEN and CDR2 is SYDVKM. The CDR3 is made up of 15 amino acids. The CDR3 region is CASGVVGTRNNERFF. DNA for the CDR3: TGTGCCAGCGGTGTAGTTGGGACTAGAAACAATGAGCGGTTCTTC. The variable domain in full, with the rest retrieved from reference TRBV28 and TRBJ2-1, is DVKVTQSSRYLVKRTGEKVFLECVQDMDHENMFWYRQDPGLGLRLIYFSYDVKMKEKGDIPEGYSVSREKKERFSLILESASTNQTSMYLCASGVVGTRNNERFFGPGTRLTVL.

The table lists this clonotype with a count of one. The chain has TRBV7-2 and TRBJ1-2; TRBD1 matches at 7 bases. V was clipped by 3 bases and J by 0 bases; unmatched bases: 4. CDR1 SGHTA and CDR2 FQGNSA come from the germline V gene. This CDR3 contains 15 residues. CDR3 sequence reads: CASSFTGQSNYGYTF. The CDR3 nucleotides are TGTGCCAGCAGCTTCACGGGACAGTCTAACTATGGCTACACCTTC. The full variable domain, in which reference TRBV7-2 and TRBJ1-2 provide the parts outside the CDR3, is GAGVSQSPSNKVTEKGKDVELRCDPISGHTALYWYRQSLGQGLEFLIYFQGNSAPDKSGLPSDRFSAERTGGSVSTLTIQRTQQEDSAVYLCASSFTGQSNYGYTFGSGTRLTVV.